One sample yielded the 2 T cell receptor beta chains listed below, sequenced in a study of blood T cell repertoires in COVID-19. Only in-frame clones appear in the TCRdb table, and some are missing; sequencing was by immunoSEQ multiplex PCR. In the table there are about 100,000 clones, 70% to 90% of which are singletons. The sample consisted of peripheral blood. Source of these receptors: a man aged 50-59 years with active or convalescent COVID-19.

V and J are TRBV19 and TRBJ1-2, with 7 nucleotides matching TRBD1. V was clipped by 4 bases and J by 2 bases; unmatched bases: 10. The CDR3 covers 16 residues. Looked up from germline, CDR1 is LNHDA and CDR2 is SQIVND (reference sequence). This chain's CDR3 is CASSRVFGTANYGYTF. DNA for the CDR3: TGTGCCAGTAGTAGAGTATTCGGGACAGCGAACTATGGCTACACCTTC. Drawing the rest from reference TRBV19 and TRBJ1-2, the complete variable domain is DGGITQSPKYLFRKEGQNVTLSCEQNLNHDAMYWYRQDPGQGLRLIYYSQIVNDFQKGDIAEGYSVSREKKESFPLTVTSAQKNPTAFYLCASSRVFGTANYGYTFGSGTRLTVV.

V and J are TRBV9 and TRBJ1-2, with 9 bases that match TRBD1. Germline CDR1 SGDLS, CDR2 YYNGEE. The CDR3 is 14 residues long. Losses at the gene ends were 3 bases for V and 4 bases for J; bases not matched to a gene: 4. CDR3 sequence reads: CASSDRQGGYGYTF. CDR3 sequence (DNA): TGTGCCAGCAGCGATAGACAGGGGGGCTATGGCTACACCTTC. Full variable domain (outside the CDR3, taken from reference TRBV9 and TRBJ1-2): DSGVTQTPKHLITATGQRVTLRCSPRSGDLSVYWYQQSLDQGLQFLIQYYNGEERAKGNILERFSAQQFPDLHSELNLSSLELGDSALYFCASSDRQGGYGYTFGSGTRLTVV.